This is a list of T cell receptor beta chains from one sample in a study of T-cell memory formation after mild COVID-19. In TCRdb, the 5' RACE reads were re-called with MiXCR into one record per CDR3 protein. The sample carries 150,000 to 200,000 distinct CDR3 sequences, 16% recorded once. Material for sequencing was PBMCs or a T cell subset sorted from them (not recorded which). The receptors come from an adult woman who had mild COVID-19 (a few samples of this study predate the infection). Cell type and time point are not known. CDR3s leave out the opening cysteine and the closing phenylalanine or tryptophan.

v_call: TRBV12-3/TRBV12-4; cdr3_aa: ASSYRASNEQF
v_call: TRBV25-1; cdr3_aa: ASSDPGPLNIQY
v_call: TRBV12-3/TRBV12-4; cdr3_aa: ASSRGGSSPLH
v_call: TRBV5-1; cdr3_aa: ASSLGADLVVNTEAF
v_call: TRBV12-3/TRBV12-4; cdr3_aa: ASSLEDRKLF
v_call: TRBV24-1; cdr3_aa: ATSDGRVQGGSEQY
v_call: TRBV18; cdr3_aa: ASSQYQLDRFNEKLF
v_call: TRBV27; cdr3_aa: ASSLSRTSGTRETQY
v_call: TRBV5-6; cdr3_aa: ASSTGLAEQF
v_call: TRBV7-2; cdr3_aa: ASSRDYLSTDTQY
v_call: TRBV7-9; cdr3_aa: ASSPTLTGGREQF
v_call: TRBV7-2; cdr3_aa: ASSQYTETQY
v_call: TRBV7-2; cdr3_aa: ASSAGTGRPEAF
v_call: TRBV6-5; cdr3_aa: ASSTLGGSNEKLF
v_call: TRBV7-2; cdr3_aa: ASSLAGVSYEQY
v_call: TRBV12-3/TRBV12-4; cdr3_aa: ASSLERGVTDTQY
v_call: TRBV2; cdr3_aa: ASSVLDSQETQY
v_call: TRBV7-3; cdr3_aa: ASSLGTGGSEQF
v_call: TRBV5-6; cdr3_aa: ASSLSGLDEQY
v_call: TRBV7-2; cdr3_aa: ASSTRNHGDSPLH
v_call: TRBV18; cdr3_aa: ASSRPAGDTGELF
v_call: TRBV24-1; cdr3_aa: ATSARDRWAYNEQF
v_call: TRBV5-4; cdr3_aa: ASSLLGLATTDTQY
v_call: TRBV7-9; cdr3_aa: ASSLDTDTQY
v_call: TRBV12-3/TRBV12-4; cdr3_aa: ATPDMNTEAF
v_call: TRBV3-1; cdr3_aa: ASSQGTNYGYT
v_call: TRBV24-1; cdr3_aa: ATSVRGLGEQF
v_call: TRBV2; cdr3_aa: ASSWEFQGQPQH
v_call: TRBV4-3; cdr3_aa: ASSQDHRWEGTEAF
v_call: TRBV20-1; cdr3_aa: SARGQGAYEQY
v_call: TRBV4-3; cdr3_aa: ASSRSPGQGTYEQY
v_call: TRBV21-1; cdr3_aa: ASSKGFYHEQY
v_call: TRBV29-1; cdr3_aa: SAARTDSRGRNIQY
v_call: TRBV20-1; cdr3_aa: SASRGADGYT
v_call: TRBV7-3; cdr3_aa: ASSPGHGYT
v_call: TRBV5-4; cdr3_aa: ASSLQGPGLNEQF
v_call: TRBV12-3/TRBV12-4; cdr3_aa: ASSPGHGLIGYT
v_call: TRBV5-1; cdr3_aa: ASSLQGQGFEQY
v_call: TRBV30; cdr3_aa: AWSIRGRAAF
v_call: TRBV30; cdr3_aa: AWSVKGPDTQY
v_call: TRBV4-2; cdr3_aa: ASSQDGPSVRDEQF
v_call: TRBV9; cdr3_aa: ASSGISVKGYEQF
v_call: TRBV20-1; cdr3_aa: SARERTRGGYT
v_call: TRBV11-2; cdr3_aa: ASSSPTYEQY
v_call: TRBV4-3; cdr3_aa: ASSHQPGPPGNEQF
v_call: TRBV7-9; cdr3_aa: ASSLGPANYGYT
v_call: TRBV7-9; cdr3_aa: ASSLEVGEQY
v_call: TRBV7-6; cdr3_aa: ASSQGGDSNQPQH
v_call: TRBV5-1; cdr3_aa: ASSPQGSEAF
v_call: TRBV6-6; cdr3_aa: ASSYSSLGETQY
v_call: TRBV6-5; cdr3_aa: ASSYSSRAPGSGYT
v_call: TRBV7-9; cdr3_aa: ASSQGAEGSTDTQY
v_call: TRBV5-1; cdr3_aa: ASTLTRDREAEQY
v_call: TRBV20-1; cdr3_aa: SASPGTSGTDTQY